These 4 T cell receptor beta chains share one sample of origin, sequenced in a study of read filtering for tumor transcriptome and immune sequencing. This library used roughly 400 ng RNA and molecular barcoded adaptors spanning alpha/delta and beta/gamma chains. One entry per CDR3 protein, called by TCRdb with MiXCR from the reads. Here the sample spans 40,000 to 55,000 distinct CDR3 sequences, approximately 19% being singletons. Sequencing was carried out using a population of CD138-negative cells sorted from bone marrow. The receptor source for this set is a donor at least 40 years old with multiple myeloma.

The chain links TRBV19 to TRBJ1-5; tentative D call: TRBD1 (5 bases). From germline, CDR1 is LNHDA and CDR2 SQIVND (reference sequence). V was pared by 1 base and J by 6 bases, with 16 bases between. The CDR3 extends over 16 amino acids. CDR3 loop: CASSIVRDRRLQPQHF. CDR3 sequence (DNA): TGTGCCAGTAGTATAGTGCGCGACAGAAGACTTCAGCCCCAGCATTTT.

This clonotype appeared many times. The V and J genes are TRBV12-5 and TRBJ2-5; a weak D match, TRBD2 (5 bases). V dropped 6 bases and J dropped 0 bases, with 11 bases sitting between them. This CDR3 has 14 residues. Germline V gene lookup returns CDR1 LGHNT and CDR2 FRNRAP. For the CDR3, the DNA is TGTGCTAGTGGCCAAGGACTTCACCAAGAGACCCAGTACTTC. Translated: CASGQGLHQETQYF.

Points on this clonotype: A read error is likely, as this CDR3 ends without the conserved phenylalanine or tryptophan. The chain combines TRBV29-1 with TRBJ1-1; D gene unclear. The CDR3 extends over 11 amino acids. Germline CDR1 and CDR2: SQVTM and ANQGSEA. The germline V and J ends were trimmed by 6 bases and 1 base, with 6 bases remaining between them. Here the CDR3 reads CSVQRNTEAFL. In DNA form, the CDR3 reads TGCAGCGTCCAGAGGAACACTGAAGCTTTCCTT.

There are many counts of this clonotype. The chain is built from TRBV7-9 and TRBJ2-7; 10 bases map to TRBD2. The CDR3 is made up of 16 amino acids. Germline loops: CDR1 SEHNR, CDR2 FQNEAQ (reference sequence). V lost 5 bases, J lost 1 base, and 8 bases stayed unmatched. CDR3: CASSPWTSGGSYEQYF. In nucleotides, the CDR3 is TGTGCCAGCAGCCCGTGGACTAGCGGCGGATCCTACGAGCAGTACTTC. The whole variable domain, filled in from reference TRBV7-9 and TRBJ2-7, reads DTGVSQNPRHKITKRGQNVTFRCDPISEHNRLYWYRQTLGQGPEFLTYFQNEAQLEKSRLLSDRFSAERPKGSFSTLEIQRTEQGDSAMYLCASSPWTSGGSYEQYFGPGTRLTVT.